This TCR beta chain was obtained from a study of shared clonotypes between healthy human individuals. Across the study: CD4 naive and CD4 memory each took three plates per donor, while CD8 naive took two and CD8 memory one.

Deep-level assay runs were performed. Clones were sequenced by immunoSEQ multiplex PCR, and TCRdb holds only the in-frame ones, with some missing. The data contain some 500,000 clones, 90% to 96% of them seen just once; the ten biggest clones take up about 0.06%. General observations from the study: Naive subsets generally exceeded memory subsets in estimated richness. For naive CD4 cells, 4.5% to 6.5% of clonotypes were shared across a few donors.

V was trimmed by 1 base and J by 6 bases, leaving 10 bases between them. The CDR3 spans 15 residues. CDR1 MDHEN and CDR2 SYDVKM come from the germline V gene. Of note for this clone: The antigen is undetermined.

The gene calls are TRBV28 and TRBJ1-6; the D gene is possibly TRBD1 (5 bases). The sequence was collected from a woman in her twenties or thirties in good health. Sequenced sample: naive CD4+ T cells sorted from blood. Regarding subset: CD45RA+ positively selected. This CDR3 is CASSLFQGGNSPLHF. The CDR3 coding sequence is TGTGCCAGCAGTTTATTCCAGGGCGGTAATTCACCCCTCCACTTT.